A selection of T cell receptor beta chains follows, all from one sample in a study of blood T cell repertoires in COVID-19. Using immunoSEQ multiplex PCR, the repertoire was profiled, and TCRdb retains in-frame clones only, with some absent. The data hold 250,000 or so clones, with approximately 86% observed a single time. The sequenced material came from PBMCs or T cells enriched from blood (not recorded which). The receptor source for this set is a young woman who had recovered from COVID-19. CDR3s include the opening cysteine and the closing phenylalanine or tryptophan. A D gene is named only where the DNA matches it firmly. Part of the rows lack a size; the others show once, few, many or a class for expanded clones.

clone size: once
V gene: TRBV3-1/TRBV3-2
D gene: NA
J gene: TRBJ2-7
CDR3 DNA: TGTGCCAGCGCGGGTTACGCTACCTACGAGCAGTACTTC
CDR3 protein: CASAGYATYEQYF

clone size: NA
V gene: TRBV2
D gene: NA
J gene: TRBJ2-1
CDR3 DNA: TGTGCCAGCAGTGAACGGGAATACAATGAGCAGTTCTTC
CDR3 protein: CASSEREYNEQFF

clone size: NA
V gene: TRBV7-2
D gene: TRBD2
J gene: TRBJ2-5
CDR3 DNA: TGTGCCAGCGGGACTACCGCCGAAGAGACCCAGTACTTC
CDR3 protein: CASGTTAEETQYF

clone size: NA
V gene: TRBV7-2
D gene: TRBD1
J gene: TRBJ1-4
CDR3 DNA: TGTGCCAGCAGCCCTGGACAGGGGGCCAGTGAAAAACTGTTTTTT
CDR3 protein: CASSPGQGASEKLFF

clone size: NA
V gene: TRBV2
D gene: TRBD2
J gene: TRBJ2-7
CDR3 DNA: TGTGCCAGCAAAGCCGGGACTAGCGCCTACGAGCAGTACTTC
CDR3 protein: CASKAGTSAYEQYF

clone size: NA
V gene: TRBV27
D gene: TRBD2
J gene: TRBJ2-7
CDR3 DNA: TGTGCCAGCAGGGCTAGCGGAACCTACGAGCAGTACTTC
CDR3 protein: CASRASGTYEQYF

clone size: NA
V gene: TRBV7-6
D gene: TRBD2
J gene: TRBJ2-3
CDR3 DNA: TGTGCCAGCAGCTCCCTAGCGGGAGGGAGCACAGATACGCAGTATTTT
CDR3 protein: CASSSLAGGSTDTQYF

clone size: NA
V gene: TRBV14
D gene: NA
J gene: TRBJ1-1
CDR3 DNA: TGTGCCAGCAGCCCAAACTACGTCCGTCAGGGAGCTTTCTTT
CDR3 protein: CASSPNYVRQGAFF

clone size: NA
V gene: TRBV19
D gene: TRBD2
J gene: TRBJ2-6
CDR3 DNA: TGTGCCAGTACTCCCCGGAGGACTAGCGGGGGACTCCGACTCTCTGGGGCCAACGTCCTGACTTTC
CDR3 protein: CASTPRRTSGGLRLSGANVLTF

clone size: NA
V gene: TRBV9
D gene: NA
J gene: TRBJ1-1
CDR3 DNA: TGTGCCAGCAGCGTAGGGCACCGGGTTACTGAAGCTTTCTTT
CDR3 protein: CASSVGHRVTEAFF

clone size: NA
V gene: TRBV7-9
D gene: NA
J gene: TRBJ2-7
CDR3 DNA: TGTGCCAGCAGCTTATCCGGGATATTAACCTACGAGCAGTACTTC
CDR3 protein: CASSLSGILTYEQYF

clone size: NA
V gene: TRBV28
D gene: TRBD2
J gene: TRBJ2-3
CDR3 DNA: TGTGCCAGCAGTTTAATCCCTTGGGCTAGCGGGGGCACAGATACGCAGTATTTT
CDR3 protein: CASSLIPWASGGTDTQYF

clone size: NA
V gene: TRBV11-2
D gene: NA
J gene: TRBJ1-4
CDR3 DNA: TGTGCCAGCAGCGAGCCTGGCGGTGAAAAACTGTTTTTT
CDR3 protein: CASSEPGGEKLFF

clone size: NA
V gene: TRBV28
D gene: TRBD1
J gene: TRBJ1-2
CDR3 DNA: TGTGCCAGCAGTTTACCCGGGACAGGGACTATTAACTATGGCTACACCTTC
CDR3 protein: CASSLPGTGTINYGYTF

clone size: once
V gene: TRBV28
D gene: TRBD1
J gene: TRBJ1-2
CDR3 DNA: TGTGCCATTTCGGGACAGGGCAGGGGCTACACCTTC
CDR3 protein: CAISGQGRGYTF

clone size: NA
V gene: TRBV27
D gene: TRBD1
J gene: TRBJ2-7
CDR3 DNA: TGTGCCAGCAAAAGACAGGGGGCCTACGAGCAGTACTTC
CDR3 protein: CASKRQGAYEQYF

clone size: NA
V gene: TRBV11-3
D gene: NA
J gene: TRBJ2-5
CDR3 DNA: TGTGCCAGCAGCTTAGGTTCGGGAGCGGAGACCCAGTACTTC
CDR3 protein: CASSLGSGAETQYF

clone size: NA
V gene: TRBV19
D gene: TRBD1
J gene: TRBJ1-5
CDR3 DNA: TGTGCCAGTAGTATTAACGGACAGGGGGCAGGACAGCCCCAGCATTTT
CDR3 protein: CASSINGQGAGQPQHF

clone size: once
V gene: TRBV28
D gene: TRBD1
J gene: TRBJ1-3
CDR3 DNA: TGTGCCAGCACCGTGGGGTTCGGGACAGGGCCTGGAAACACCATATATTTT
CDR3 protein: CASTVGFGTGPGNTIYF

clone size: NA
V gene: TRBV18
D gene: NA
J gene: TRBJ2-7
CDR3 DNA: TGTGCCAGCTCACTAGGGGTGTCCTACGAGCAGTACTTC
CDR3 protein: CASSLGVSYEQYF

clone size: NA
V gene: TRBV12-3/TRBV12-4
D gene: TRBD1
J gene: TRBJ1-1
CDR3 DNA: TGTGCCAGCAGTTTGGGGACAGGTAATGAAGCTTTCTTT
CDR3 protein: CASSLGTGNEAFF

clone size: once
V gene: TRBV27
D gene: NA
J gene: TRBJ1-4
CDR3 DNA: TGTGCCAGCAGTTGCCCGACCCGACAGAAAAATGAAAAACTGTTTTTT
CDR3 protein: CASSCPTRQKNEKLFF

clone size: NA
V gene: TRBV3-1/TRBV3-2
D gene: TRBD2
J gene: TRBJ2-3
CDR3 DNA: TGTGCCAGCAGCCCGGGACTAGCGGGAGACCACCTGGTGAAAGATACGCAGTATTTT
CDR3 protein: CASSPGLAGDHLVKDTQYF

clone size: NA
V gene: TRBV7-6
D gene: TRBD1
J gene: TRBJ2-1
CDR3 DNA: TGTGCCAGCAGCTTAGGCGAGACAGGGTTGGGGGATGAGCAGTTCTTC
CDR3 protein: CASSLGETGLGDEQFF

clone size: NA
V gene: TRBV5-6
D gene: NA
J gene: TRBJ2-7
CDR3 DNA: TGTGCCAGCAGCTGGGGCGAGACCTACGAGCAGTACTTC
CDR3 protein: CASSWGETYEQYF

clone size: NA
V gene: TRBV19
D gene: TRBD1
J gene: TRBJ2-7
CDR3 DNA: TGTGCCAGCTCGGGGACAGGGTATTACTACGAGCAGTACTTC
CDR3 protein: CASSGTGYYYEQYF

clone size: NA
V gene: TRBV19
D gene: NA
J gene: TRBJ2-5
CDR3 DNA: TGTGCCAGTAGTATTTTTGGAGGGCAATTAATAGGACAAGAGACCCAGTACTTC
CDR3 protein: CASSIFGGQLIGQETQYF

clone size: NA
V gene: TRBV20-1
D gene: NA
J gene: TRBJ1-2
CDR3 DNA: TGCAGTGCGAACCGGGAGTATGGCTACACCTTC
CDR3 protein: CSANREYGYTF

clone size: NA
V gene: TRBV24-1
D gene: NA
J gene: TRBJ2-7
CDR3 DNA: TGTGCCACCAGTGATTTTGGGGGGGGTGGACAGATCTCCTACGAGCAGTACTTC
CDR3 protein: CATSDFGGGGQISYEQYF

clone size: once
V gene: TRBV13
D gene: NA
J gene: TRBJ1-1
CDR3 DNA: TGTGCCAGCAGCTTAGAGCATACTGAAGCTTTCTTT
CDR3 protein: CASSLEHTEAFF

clone size: NA
V gene: TRBV5-1
D gene: TRBD2
J gene: TRBJ2-5
CDR3 DNA: TGCGCCAGCAGCTTGGATCTAGCGGGAACCGTGGGGGAGACCCAGTACTTC
CDR3 protein: CASSLDLAGTVGETQYF

clone size: once
V gene: TRBV30
D gene: NA
J gene: TRBJ2-7
CDR3 DNA: TGTGCCTGGGGTAGCTACGAGCAGTACTTC
CDR3 protein: CAWGSYEQYF

clone size: NA
V gene: TRBV19
D gene: NA
J gene: TRBJ2-5
CDR3 DNA: TGTGCCAGTAGTGTTGGCTCGATGGAGACCCAGTACTTC
CDR3 protein: CASSVGSMETQYF

clone size: NA
V gene: TRBV28
D gene: NA
J gene: TRBJ1-4
CDR3 DNA: TGTGCCAGCAGTTTGTCCCAGGCTTCTGAAAAACTGTTTTTT
CDR3 protein: CASSLSQASEKLFF

clone size: NA
V gene: TRBV4-1
D gene: TRBD1
J gene: TRBJ1-1
CDR3 DNA: TGCGCCAGCAGCCCCCTGGGACAGGGCAAAACTGAAGCTTTCTTT
CDR3 protein: CASSPLGQGKTEAFF

clone size: NA
V gene: TRBV19
D gene: NA
J gene: TRBJ1-1
CDR3 DNA: TGTGCCAGTAGTGTGCCGCGCACTGAAGCTTTCTTT
CDR3 protein: CASSVPRTEAFF

clone size: few
V gene: TRBV10-3
D gene: TRBD1
J gene: TRBJ1-5
CDR3 DNA: TGTGCCATCAGTGATGGGGACAGGGGCGGCAATCAGCCCCAGCATTTT
CDR3 protein: CAISDGDRGGNQPQHF

clone size: few
V gene: TRBV12-3/TRBV12-4
D gene: NA
J gene: TRBJ1-1
CDR3 DNA: TGTGCCAGCAGTTTAGCGCAGGGATTTGAAGCTTTCTTT
CDR3 protein: CASSLAQGFEAFF

clone size: NA
V gene: TRBV5-1
D gene: TRBD1
J gene: TRBJ2-4
CDR3 DNA: TGCGCCAGCAGCCTGACAGGGCTGGGCATTCAGTACTTC
CDR3 protein: CASSLTGLGIQYF

clone size: NA
V gene: TRBV7-2
D gene: TRBD1
J gene: TRBJ1-4
CDR3 DNA: TGTGCCAGCAGCTGGGACAGAACTAATGAAAAACTGTTTTTT
CDR3 protein: CASSWDRTNEKLFF

clone size: NA
V gene: TRBV7-8
D gene: NA
J gene: TRBJ2-7
CDR3 DNA: TGTGCCAGCAGCTGGGGCGGGGGCCCGGGCTACGAGCAGTACTTC
CDR3 protein: CASSWGGGPGYEQYF

clone size: NA
V gene: TRBV19
D gene: TRBD1
J gene: TRBJ1-4
CDR3 DNA: TGTGCCAGTAATCGTGGGGGGACAGCTTCTAATGAAAAACTGTTTTTT
CDR3 protein: CASNRGGTASNEKLFF

clone size: NA
V gene: TRBV2
D gene: NA
J gene: TRBJ1-1
CDR3 DNA: TGTGCCAGCAGTGACAGGGTGAACACTGAAGCTTTCTTT
CDR3 protein: CASSDRVNTEAFF

clone size: NA
V gene: TRBV27
D gene: NA
J gene: TRBJ2-1
CDR3 DNA: TGTGCCAGCAGTCCTTGGTGGGGCGACTACAATGAGCAGTTCTTC
CDR3 protein: CASSPWWGDYNEQFF

clone size: NA
V gene: TRBV4-1
D gene: TRBD2
J gene: TRBJ2-1
CDR3 DNA: TGCGCCAGCAGCCGAACCGGGACTAGCGGGACCTATGAGCAGTTCTTC
CDR3 protein: CASSRTGTSGTYEQFF

clone size: NA
V gene: TRBV28
D gene: TRBD1
J gene: TRBJ2-5
CDR3 DNA: TGTGCCAGCAGTCCGACAGGGGGTCCGGGGCAAGAGACCCAGTACTTC
CDR3 protein: CASSPTGGPGQETQYF

clone size: once
V gene: TRBV21-1
D gene: NA
J gene: TRBJ1-2
CDR3 DNA: TGTGCCAGCAGCAAAGGACCCCCGGGGGAGTCGGATGGCTACACCTTC
CDR3 protein: CASSKGPPGESDGYTF

clone size: NA
V gene: TRBV5-4
D gene: TRBD2
J gene: TRBJ2-7
CDR3 DNA: TGTGCCAGCAGTTTCGCCGGGACTAGAACTTCTTACGAGCAGTACTTC
CDR3 protein: CASSFAGTRTSYEQYF

clone size: NA
V gene: TRBV11-3
D gene: TRBD1
J gene: TRBJ2-1
CDR3 DNA: TGTGCCAGCAGCTTAGGGAGGGACAGGGTGGATGAGCAGTTCTTC
CDR3 protein: CASSLGRDRVDEQFF

clone size: many
V gene: TRBV18
D gene: TRBD1
J gene: TRBJ1-1
CDR3 DNA: TGTGCCAGCTCACCAGGACAGGGGTTGACTTTCTTT
CDR3 protein: CASSPGQGLTFF